This is a list of T cell receptor beta chains from one sample in a study of cytomegalovirus exposure and HLA in healthy donors. Some clones are missing from TCRdb's copy, which holds only in-frame ones; the method was immunoSEQ multiplex PCR. Of approximately 54,000 clones in the sample, around nine tenths were seen once. Sequenced sample: PBMCs. Receptors were obtained from a woman aged 18-29 years in good health and CMV-seropositive. Both conserved end residues are part of each CDR3. A D gene is named only where the DNA matches it firmly. Expanded clones are given a class, and other clones once, few, many or no size at all.

D gene	J gene	V gene	clone size	CDR3 DNA	CDR3 protein
TRBD2	TRBJ2-7	TRBV4-2	-	TGTGCCAGCAGCCAAGCTAGCGGGGGCTCCACCTACGAGCAGTACTTC	CASSQASGGSTYEQYF
TRBD1	TRBJ1-1	TRBV5-1	-	TGCGCCAGCAGCCTTACCGGGACAGCGAACACTGAAGCTTTCTTT	CASSLTGTANTEAFF
-	TRBJ1-5	TRBV9	-	TGTGCCAGCAGCGTAGGCGCCGATAGCAATCAGCCCCAGCATTTT	CASSVGADSNQPQHF
TRBD2	TRBJ2-5	TRBV5-5	-	TGTGCCAGCAGCTTGGTTGCTAGCGGGCCTCAAGAGACCCAGTACTTC	CASSLVASGPQETQYF
TRBD1	TRBJ2-7	TRBV5-1	-	TGCGCCAGCAGCTTGGGACAGGGGAGGATATACGAGCAGTACTTC	CASSLGQGRIYEQYF
-	TRBJ2-1	TRBV30	once	TGTGCCTGGAATCCGGACAGTCCCCGGAATGAGCAGTTCTTC	CAWNPDSPRNEQFF
TRBD2	TRBJ2-7	TRBV4-1	-	TGCGCCAGCAGCCCTTCTCCTCGCCAGCTCGGGGGGGAGCAGTACTTC	CASSPSPRQLGGEQYF
TRBD1	TRBJ2-6	TRBV19	-	TGTGCCAGTAGTATCCTCAGGGGGCGAGGAAATTCTGGGGCCAACGTCCTGACTTTC	CASSILRGRGNSGANVLTF
-	TRBJ2-7	TRBV4-3	-	TGCGCCAGCAGCCAAGCGCTAAGAAGCGACGAGCAGTACTTC	CASSQALRSDEQYF
-	TRBJ1-1	TRBV2	once	TGTGCCAGCAGTGCGGGTCCTATGAACACTGAAGCTTTCTTT	CASSAGPMNTEAFF
-	TRBJ1-3	TRBV25-1	-	TGTGCCAGCAGTTTTCAGACAGGAAACACCATATATTTT	CASSFQTGNTIYF
TRBD1	TRBJ2-7	TRBV6-1	-	TGTGCCAGCCTGGACAGGGACCCCTACGAGCAGTACTTC	CASLDRDPYEQYF
-	TRBJ2-5	TRBV18	-	TGTGCCAGCTCAAACGGGGGAATGGAGACCCAGTACTTC	CASSNGGMETQYF
-	TRBJ2-4	TRBV9	-	TGTGCCAGCAGCGTCCGACCTCAGGGGAACATTCAGTACTTC	CASSVRPQGNIQYF
-	TRBJ2-2	TRBV7-2	-	TGTGCCAGCAGCTCTTACACCGGGGAGCTGTTTTTT	CASSSYTGELFF
TRBD2	TRBJ2-3	TRBV5-1	-	TGCGCCAGCAGCCAGACTAGCGGGGGGCACCACGATACGCAGTATTTT	CASSQTSGGHHDTQYF
-	TRBJ1-3	TRBV29-1	-	TGCAGCGTTCGAAGGGGCTCTGGAAACACCATATATTTT	CSVRRGSGNTIYF
-	TRBJ1-5	TRBV30	-	TGTGCCTGGAGCGGGAGCGTTAGCAATCAGCCCCAGCATTTT	CAWSGSVSNQPQHF
-	TRBJ1-2	TRBV19	few	TGTGCCAGTAGTACCGGGACATCCCTCTATGGCTACACCTTC	CASSTGTSLYGYTF
-	TRBJ1-2	TRBV5-1	-	TGCGCCAGCAGCTTGGCCGACGGCAGGGGAGGGGGCTACACCTTC	CASSLADGRGGGYTF
-	TRBJ2-7	TRBV6-1	-	TGTGCCAGCAAAGGGTGGGGAGATCACTACGAGCAGTACTTC	CASKGWGDHYEQYF
TRBD1	TRBJ1-4	TRBV11-1	-	TGTGCCAGCAGCTCCCAGACAGGGGGAGGAGAAAAACTGTTTTTT	CASSSQTGGGEKLFF
TRBD1	TRBJ1-1	TRBV5-1	-	TGCGCCAGCAGCTTGGAACAGGGGAGGGCTTTCTTT	CASSLEQGRAFF
-	TRBJ1-4	TRBV19	-	TGTGCCAGTTGCGATCCAGGGAGGGCTAATGAAAAACTGTTTTTT	CASCDPGRANEKLFF
-	TRBJ2-2	TRBV5-1	-	TGCGCCAGCACCGACTCCCTGGACACCGGGGAGCTGTTTTTT	CASTDSLDTGELFF
TRBD1	TRBJ1-6	TRBV5-1	few	TGCGCCAGCAGCTTGACTACAGGGGTAGGGAATTCACCCCTCCACTTT	CASSLTTGVGNSPLHF
-	TRBJ1-6	TRBV21-1	-	TGTGCCAGCAGCATAAAACCCCCGGCGGGGGGAGGTTCACCCCTCCACTTT	CASSIKPPAGGGSPLHF
TRBD2	TRBJ2-1	TRBV28	-	TGTGCCAGCAGACTAGCGGGGGGGCCGAATGAGCAGTTCTTC	CASRLAGGPNEQFF
-	TRBJ1-1	TRBV6-5	-	TGTGCCAGCAGTTGGGGGGAGACTGAAGCTTTCTTT	CASSWGETEAFF
-	TRBJ1-2	TRBV7-3	-	TGTGCCAGCAGCCCGGACGGGATCGGTGGCTACACCTTC	CASSPDGIGGYTF
TRBD2	TRBJ2-1	TRBV10-3	-	TGTGCCATCAGTGCCAGCGGGGCCACTCAAGGGGAGTTCTTC	CAISASGATQGEFF
TRBD2	TRBJ2-3	TRBV6-4	-	TGTGCCAGCAGTTCTAGCGGGGGGGCCACAGATACGCAGTATTTT	CASSSSGGATDTQYF